The rows below give T cell receptor beta chains drawn from one sample of a study of T cell responses to AZD1222 COVID-19 vaccine. Measured with immunoSEQ multiplex PCR; TCRdb has only the in-frame clones, and not every one. The sample lists some 110,000 clones; under 90% were seen once. The material was peripheral blood, obtained on day 0 of AZD1222 vaccination. These TCRs come from an adult in good health. CDR3s include the opening cysteine and the closing phenylalanine or tryptophan. D genes are given only for firm matches. Clone sizes are given selectively: once, few, many, or a class where the clone is expanded.

j_call: TRBJ2-1; v_call: TRBV7-2; clone_size: few; d_call: TRBD1; cdr3_aa: CASSLSAGGNNEQFF; cdr3_nt: TGTGCCAGCAGCTTATCGGCAGGGGGAAACAATGAGCAGTTCTTC
j_call: TRBJ1-5; v_call: TRBV7-2; clone_size: .; d_call: .; cdr3_aa: CASSLNTGANQPQHF; cdr3_nt: TGTGCCAGCAGCTTAAACACAGGAGCCAATCAGCCCCAGCATTTT
j_call: TRBJ2-3; v_call: TRBV7-2; clone_size: .; d_call: .; cdr3_aa: CASSLFGGVPTDTQYF; cdr3_nt: TGTGCCAGCAGCTTATTCGGAGGAGTCCCCACAGATACGCAGTATTTT
j_call: TRBJ2-5; v_call: TRBV5-4; clone_size: .; d_call: TRBD2; cdr3_aa: CASSSDPLAGGRDF; cdr3_nt: TGTGCCAGCAGCTCGGACCCCTTAGCGGGAGGGCGGGACTTC
j_call: TRBJ2-1; v_call: TRBV6-6; clone_size: .; d_call: .; cdr3_aa: CASSYPSGRGNEQFF; cdr3_nt: TGTGCCAGCAGTTACCCCAGCGGAAGGGGCAATGAGCAGTTCTTC
j_call: TRBJ1-5; v_call: TRBV11-2; clone_size: .; d_call: .; cdr3_aa: CASSLGGGQPQHF; cdr3_nt: TGTGCCAGCAGCTTGGGAGGGGGGCAGCCCCAGCATTTT
j_call: TRBJ1-1; v_call: TRBV12-3/TRBV12-4; clone_size: .; d_call: .; cdr3_aa: CASSWDMNTEAFF; cdr3_nt: TGTGCCAGTTCGTGGGACATGAACACTGAAGCTTTCTTT
j_call: TRBJ2-3; v_call: TRBV15; clone_size: few; d_call: TRBD2; cdr3_aa: CATSRDTSGDLRDTQYF; cdr3_nt: TGTGCCACCAGCAGAGATACTAGCGGGGACCTCCGCGATACGCAGTATTTT
j_call: TRBJ1-1; v_call: TRBV28; clone_size: .; d_call: .; cdr3_aa: CASSLGSGGGTEAFF; cdr3_nt: TGTGCCAGCAGTTTAGGGTCCGGGGGGGGCACTGAAGCTTTCTTT
j_call: TRBJ1-1; v_call: TRBV25-1; clone_size: .; d_call: .; cdr3_aa: CASTLGQQTNTEAFF; cdr3_nt: TGTGCCAGCACCCTCGGACAGCAGACTAACACTGAAGCTTTCTTT